A single sample is the source of the 27 T cell receptor beta chains below, sequenced in a study of post-analysis software for immune sequencing data. Study conclusions and caveats: Among 5 or 6 TRBV segments more frequent in patients than controls were TRBV5-6, TRBV5-1 and TRBV20-1.

Antigens for these TCRs are unknown. TCR beta libraries were prepared from cDNA with unique molecular identifiers. Each CDR3 protein gets one entry after TCRdb re-called the PCR reads with MiXCR. The sample lists approximately 730,000 distinct CDR3 sequences, approximately 44% occurring once. The source material was blood. The receptors derive from a girl aged 5-17 years with multiple sclerosis.

This clonotype appeared a few times. The chain is built from TRBV30 and TRBJ2-1, with no clear D. Trimming shortened V by 8 bases and J by 4 bases, and 9 bases separated the two germline ends. The CDR3 extends over 11 amino acids. In germline, CDR1 is GTSNPN, CDR2 SVGIG (reference sequence). DNA for the CDR3: TGTGCCCTTGGACGGTACAATGAGCAGTTCTTC. Translation gives CALGRYNEQFF.

J is TRBJ2-7 and V is TRBV3-1; D remains unclear. V was trimmed by 6 bases and J by 5 bases, leaving 8 bases between them. From germline, CDR1 is LGHDT and CDR2 YNNKEL (reference sequence). The CDR3 spans 11 residues. CDR3 sequence: CASSTENEQYF. The CDR3 coding sequence is TGTGCCAGCAGTACAGAAAACGAGCAGTACTTC.

The chain joins TRBV6-4 to TRBJ2-2, with D tentatively TRBD2 (6 bases). The CDR3 is made up of 14 amino acids. With 3 bases removed from V and 3 bases from J, the gap between germline ends came to 8 bases. Germline lookup yields CDR1 MRHNA and CDR2 SNTAGT. CDR3 loop: CASSEGGDTGELFF. CDR3 coding DNA: TGTGCCAGCAGTGAGGGGGGAGACACCGGGGAGCTGTTTTTT.

The chain employs TRBV29-1 and TRBJ2-4, with 8 bases fitting TRBD2. The J call may be incorrect, as the DNA end agrees better with TRBJ2-5. CDR3 size: 13 residues. Germline CDR1 is SQVTM and CDR2 is ANQGSEA. The CDR3 is CSVASGSKKTQYF. CDR3 nucleotide sequence: TGCAGCGTTGCCAGCGGGAGTAAAAAGACCCAGTACTTC.

The chain employs TRBV4-2 and TRBJ2-1; the match to TRBD2 covers 14 bases. The germline CDR1 and CDR2 sequences are LGHNA and YNFKEQ. The CDR3 is 18 amino acids. With 3 bases clipped from V and 2 bases from J, the junction kept 6 bases outside the gene matches. In DNA form, the CDR3 reads TGTGCCAGCAGCCAGAGGACTAGCGGGAGGAGAACCTACAATGAGCAGTTCTTC. It yields the protein CASSQRTSGRRTYNEQFF.

The chain employs TRBV7-9 and TRBJ2-7, with a possible D match to TRBD2 (6 bases). From germline, CDR1 is SEHNR and CDR2 FQNEAQ (reference sequence). V was shortened by 3 bases and J by 3 bases, with 18 bases between the two germline ends. The CDR3 is 16 amino acids. The CDR3 protein is CASSLGGFSGDYEQYF. The CDR3 DNA follows: TGTGCCAGCAGCTTGGGGGGATTTAGCGGAGACTACGAGCAGTACTTC.

The sample holds a few counts of this clonotype. Relative to the germline gene, one junction end is altered; a read error may explain this. The chain has TRBV2 and TRBJ2-4; tentatively, D is TRBD1 (5 bases). The CDR3 runs 17 residues. Germline assignment: CDR1 SNHLY and CDR2 FYNNEI. The CDR3 DNA reads as TGTGTCAGCAGTGACGCTGGGGCGGCGATAGCCAAAAACATTCAGTACTTC. As protein: CVSSDAGAAIAKNIQYF.

The rearrangement uses TRBV18 and TRBJ1-2; possibly TRBD1 for D (5 bases). The CDR3 sequence is 15 residues long. V lost 2 bases and J 2 bases, leaving 12 bases between the germline ends. Germline V gene lookup returns CDR1 KGHSH and CDR2 LQKENI. In nucleotides, the CDR3 is TGTGCCAGCTCACCATCCGGGACGACGAACTATGGCTACACCTTC. Protein sequence: CASSPSGTTNYGYTF.

The chain joins TRBV14 to TRBJ2-1; weak D call: TRBD2 (6 bases). CDR3 length equals 17 residues. The germline V gene has CDR1 SGHDN and CDR2 FVKESK. Between the trimmed V and J ends, which lost 4 bases and 6 bases, there was a span of 22 bases. The CDR3, as DNA: TGTGCCAGCAGCCCCCGGGGCGCGGGGTCCCTCCCCAATGAGCAGTTCTTC. As protein: CASSPRGAGSLPNEQFF.

This clonotype was seen more than once but under ten times. The chain joins TRBV7-2 to TRBJ2-3; D is perhaps TRBD2 (7 bases). The CDR3 is 17 amino acids. The V end lost 4 bases, the J end lost 2 bases, and 19 bases lay between the germline ends. Germline CDR1 SGHTA, CDR2 FQGNSA. The CDR3 loop reads CASSSLGGRETTDTQYF. For the CDR3, the DNA is TGTGCCAGCAGCTCTTTAGGGGGGCGGGAGACCACAGATACGCAGTATTTT.

The J gene is TRBJ2-1, the V gene TRBV27, with 9 bases identical to TRBD2. Germline CDR1 is MNHEY and CDR2 is SMNVEV (reference sequence). The ends lost 6 bases at V and 5 bases at J; junction bases unmatched: 5. This CDR3 region has 14 residues. The CDR3 protein is CASSLSGSHNEQFF. The CDR3 DNA sequence: TGTGCCAGCAGCCTTAGCGGGAGTCACAATGAGCAGTTCTTC.

In this sample, this clonotype turned up many times. The rearrangement joins TRBV28 to TRBJ2-1; 13 nucleotides align to TRBD2. The CDR3 loop spans 17 amino acids. Trimming at V came to 8 bases and at J to 7 bases, leaving 14 bases not matched to a gene. Germline V gene lookup returns CDR1 MDHEN and CDR2 SYDVKM. The CDR3 here is CASGIPELAGGSNEQFF. The CDR3 DNA follows: TGTGCCAGCGGAATCCCGGAACTAGCGGGGGGGAGTAATGAGCAGTTCTTC.

The chain couples TRBV12-3 or TRBV12-4 to TRBJ2-5, with D perhaps assigned TRBD1 or TRBD2 (6 bases each). The J call may be mistaken, given a closer DNA end match to TRBJ2-7. The CDR3 covers 14 residues. The CDR3 protein is CASSWSRSGAEQYF. In DNA, the CDR3 is TGTGCCAGCAGTTGGTCCCGTTCGGGGGCCGAGCAGTACTTC.

This clonotype was observed a few times. DNA for the CDR3: TGCGCCAGCAGCTCTCATTCTGGGACTAACTACGAGCAGTACTTC. Translated: CASSSHSGTNYEQYF. J is TRBJ2-4 and V is TRBV5-1, with 7 bases lining up with TRBD2. The DNA end lines up better with TRBJ2-7; the J call may be wrong. CDR1 is SGHRS and CDR2 is YFSETQ in the germline V gene. The CDR3 length is 15 residues.

The chain carries TRBV27 and TRBJ2-2; 13 bases are shared with TRBD2. Trimming at V came to 8 bases and at J to 8 bases, leaving 17 bases not matched to a gene. The CDR3 is 18 amino acids. From germline, CDR1 is MNHEY and CDR2 SMNVEV (reference sequence). CDR3 DNA: TGTGCCAGCGGGGGACAGACCTGGACTAGCGGGAGAGCTGGGGAGCTGTTTTTT. Translated: CASGGQTWTSGRAGELFF.

The rearrangement links TRBV6-6 to TRBJ2-3; D remains ambiguous. V lost 6 bases to trimming and J lost 3 bases, with 10 bases between them. Germline assignment: CDR1 MNHNY and CDR2 SVGAGI (reference sequence). The CDR3 loop spans 13 amino acids. CDR3 sequence (DNA): TGTGCCAGCAGAATAGGCGCTACAGATACGCAGTATTTT. Translation gives CASRIGATDTQYF.

The chain recombines TRBV12-3 or TRBV12-4 with TRBJ1-1, with D possibly matching TRBD1 (5 bases). V shed 10 bases and J shed 3 bases, with 15 bases lying between them. This CDR3 has 13 residues. CDR3 nucleotide sequence: TGTGCCAACAGCTTAGGGGAGGACACTGAAGCTTTCTTT. This codes for CANSLGEDTEAFF.

V usage is TRBV7-9 and J usage is TRBJ1-2, with D maybe TRBD1 (6 bases). The germline gives CDR1 SEHNR, CDR2 FQNEAQ (reference sequence). The CDR3 sequence is 17 residues long. The V gene lost 1 base and the J gene lost 2 bases, with 17 bases spanning the gap. CDR3 nucleotides: TGTGCCAGCAGCTTAGTTGGGGGGCGAGTGAGCAACTATGGCTACACCTTC. Translating gives CASSLVGGRVSNYGYTF. Full variable domain (rest looked up from reference TRBV7-9 and TRBJ1-2): DTGVSQNPRHKITKRGQNVTFRCDPISEHNRLYWYRQTLGQGPEFLTYFQNEAQLEKSRLLSDRFSAERPKGSFSTLEIQRTEQGDSAMYLCASSLVGGRVSNYGYTFGSGTRLTVV.

The chain recombines TRBV27 with TRBJ2-1; 9 nucleotides agree with TRBD1. V trimming: 6 bases; J trimming: 13 bases; junction bases outside the gene matches: 13. This CDR3 is built from 14 residues. CDR1 and CDR2 from the germline V gene are MNHEY and SMNVEV (reference sequence). Here the CDR3 reads CASSRDRVRGTQFF. DNA for the CDR3: TGTGCCAGCAGCCGGGACAGGGTGAGGGGGACCCAGTTCTTC.

The V and J genes are TRBV6-6 and TRBJ2-7, with D unclear. The CDR3 extends over 15 amino acids. Germline CDR1 is MNHNY and CDR2 is SVGAGI (reference sequence). Trimming removed 5 bases from V and 3 bases from J, with 17 bases in between. CDR3 region: CASSPPDGPHYEQYF. CDR3 in DNA: TGTGCCAGCAGTCCCCCGGACGGGCCACACTACGAGCAGTACTTC.

The chain combines TRBV6-5 with TRBJ1-2, with a weak D call TRBD1 (5 bases). The ends were cut back, 0 bases at V and 2 bases at J, with 10 bases in the middle. CDR3 size: 15 residues. Germline V gene sequence: CDR1 MNHEY, CDR2 SVGAGI. CDR3 nucleotides: TGTGCCAGCAGTTACTCGAAGAGGGGAAACTATGGCTACACCTTC. This encodes CASSYSKRGNYGYTF.

The rearrangement links TRBV4-2 to TRBJ2-1; 10 nucleotides align to TRBD2. The CDR3 covers 15 residues. After removal of 2 bases from V and 9 bases from J, the junction contained 7 bases not matched to a gene. Germline loops: CDR1 LGHNA, CDR2 YNFKEQ. CDR3 nucleotide sequence: TGTGCCAGCAGCCAACTAGCGGGAGATATGAGTGAGCAGTTCTTC. Protein: CASSQLAGDMSEQFF.

V gene TRBV28 combines with J gene TRBJ2-7, with 10 bases aligning to TRBD2. The CDR3 runs to 15 residues. Per germline, CDR1 MDHEN and CDR2 SYDVKM. V gave up 8 bases and J gave up 3 bases; unmatched junction bases: 10. The CDR3 DNA is TGTGCCAGCGGGGAGACTAGCGGGCCCTACTACGAGCAGTACTTC. It specifies CASGETSGPYYEQYF.

The genes are TRBV4-3 and TRBJ1-5; D is undetermined. Germline CDR1 is LGHNA and CDR2 is YSLEER. V lost 0 bases and J 7 bases, leaving 13 bases between the germline ends. This CDR3 contains 15 residues. The CDR3 region has the DNA TGCGCCAGCAGCCAAGAGAGAGGAGTGGGCCAGCCCCAGCATTTT. Amino acids: CASSQERGVGQPQHF.

The table lists this clonotype with a few counts. The junction departs from the called germline gene at one end, perhaps through a read error. The chain couples TRBV6-6 to TRBJ2-4; TRBD1 is a possible D gene (6 bases). The CDR3 has 15 amino acids. From germline, CDR1 is MNHNY and CDR2 SVGAGI (reference sequence). The CDR3 sequence is CASSYVYRAKNIRYF. CDR3 in DNA: TGTGCCAGCAGTTACGTATACAGGGCCAAAAACATTCGGTACTTC.

The chain carries TRBV5-6 and TRBJ2-1, with TRBD1 identical over 10 bases. Germline CDR1 SGHDT, CDR2 YYEEEE. Trimming at V came to 3 bases and at J to 1 base, leaving 1 base not matched to a gene. There are 15 residues in the CDR3. CDR3 sequence: CASSWTGGSYNEQFF. In DNA form, the CDR3 reads TGTGCCAGCAGCTGGACAGGGGGGTCCTACAATGAGCAGTTCTTC.

This clonotype has only a few counts. The rearrangement joins TRBV3-1 to TRBJ2-7, with TRBD1 identical over 9 bases. Germline CDR1 LGHDT, CDR2 YNNKEL (reference sequence). This CDR3 comprises 15 residues. After removal of 6 bases from V and 3 bases from J, the junction contained 9 bases not matched to a gene. The CDR3 DNA reads as TGTGCCAGCAGAGCCGGGACAGGGTCTTTCTACGAGCAGTACTTC. It translates to CASRAGTGSFYEQYF.